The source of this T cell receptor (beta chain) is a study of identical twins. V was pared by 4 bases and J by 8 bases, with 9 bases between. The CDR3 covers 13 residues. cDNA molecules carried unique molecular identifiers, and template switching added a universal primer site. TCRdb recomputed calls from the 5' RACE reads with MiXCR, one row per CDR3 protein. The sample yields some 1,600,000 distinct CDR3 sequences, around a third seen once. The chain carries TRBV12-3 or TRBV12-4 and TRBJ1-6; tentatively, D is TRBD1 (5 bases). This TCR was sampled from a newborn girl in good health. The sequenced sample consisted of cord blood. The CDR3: CASSWGTDSPLHF. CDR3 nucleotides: TGTGCCAGCAGTTGGGGGACTGATTCACCCCTCCACTTT.